This T cell receptor (beta chain) was identified during a study of shared clonotypes between healthy human individuals. Study-wide context: Three plates each covered CD4 naive and memory; CD8 naive two, CD8 memory one.

Study-level points and caveats: Shared across a handful of donors were around 5% of the naive CD4 clonotypes.

Germline V lookup: CDR1 SGHTA, CDR2 FQGNSA. Trimming cost V 4 bases and J 1 base, with 11 bases left between them. This CDR3 region has 15 residues. As for this clone: The antigen remains unidentified. The same CDR3 also results from other DNA sequences found in this sample.

Replicate PCRs for sorted subsets used 200 to 250 ng DNA; this equaled around 28,000 T cell genomes. Sequencing was performed with immunoSEQ multiplex PCR; in TCRdb, only in-frame clones are kept and a portion is missing. The sample has over 700,000 clones, just under 75% seen once. Splitting the CD4+ cells yielded a CD45RA+ naive subset and a CD45RA-negative memory subset. The chain couples TRBV7-2 to TRBJ1-5, with unresolved D. The receptor was derived from a woman under 40 in good health. Sequences were obtained from memory CD4+ T cells sorted from blood. Subset: CD45RA-negative fraction. Here the CDR3 DNA reads TGTGCCAGCAGCTCAGACACCCTAAGCAATCAGCCCCAGCATTTT. Amino acid sequence: CASSSDTLSNQPQHF.